The next 6 T cell receptor beta chains were all read from a single sample in a study of cytomegalovirus exposure and HLA in healthy donors. The PCR was carried out with 60 Vbeta primers and 13 Jbeta primers. Profiling relied on immunoSEQ multiplex PCR, and the TCRdb table lists in-frame clones only, not all of them. The sample has around 95,000 clones, under 85% seen once. The sequencing input was PBMCs. These receptors were taken from a female donor in good health and CMV-seropositive.

Concerning this clone itself: The same CDR3 is also encoded by other DNA sequences in this sample. CDR3 sequence: CASSYRDRNSPLHF. As DNA, the CDR3 is TGTGCCAGCAGTTACCGGGACAGGAATTCACCCCTCCACTTT. The chain carries TRBV6-5 and TRBJ1-6; 8 bases match TRBD1. CDR1 is MNHEY and CDR2 is SVGAGI in the germline V gene. The CDR3 has 14 amino acids. V was pared by 2 bases and J by 7 bases, with 1 base of the junction left unmatched.

The gene calls are TRBV6-5 and TRBJ1-1; D unclear. CDR3 length equals 13 residues. Trimming took off 7 bases at V and 2 bases at J, with 11 bases between the two ends. Germline V gene sequence: CDR1 MNHEY, CDR2 SVGAGI. The DNA for the CDR3 is TGTGCCAGCACCATACGGGGAAACACTGAAGCTTTCTTT. Translated, it gives CASTIRGNTEAFF.

This chain connects TRBV15 to TRBJ1-5; tentatively, D is TRBD1 (6 bases). Per the germline V gene, CDR1 is LNHNV and CDR2 is YYDKDF (reference sequence). The CDR3 extends over 12 amino acids. V lost 8 bases to trimming and J lost 1 base, with 6 bases between them. Written as DNA, the CDR3 is TGTGCCACCCAGGGGAGCAATCAGCCCCAGCATTTT. Its translation is CATQGSNQPQHF.

The chain uses TRBV9 and TRBJ2-7; D may be TRBD2 (6 bases). V was cut by 0 bases and J by 2 bases, with 15 bases left in between. The CDR3 sequence is 16 residues long. Per the germline V gene, CDR1 is SGDLS and CDR2 is YYNGEE. CDR3 DNA sequence: TGTGCCAGCAGCGTAGGTCCGAGCGGGCGCACCTACGAGCAGTACTTC. It yields the protein CASSVGPSGRTYEQYF. The full variable domain, its missing parts supplied by reference TRBV9 and TRBJ2-7, is DSGVTQTPKHLITATGQRVTLRCSPRSGDLSVYWYQQSLDQGLQFLIQYYNGEERAKGNILERFSAQQFPDLHSELNLSSLELGDSALYFCASSVGPSGRTYEQYFGPGTRLTVT.

The chain links TRBV9 to TRBJ2-1; 8 bases fit TRBD2. J lost 6 bases, V lost 1 base, and 6 bases had no gene match. The CDR3 consists of 15 residues. The germline V gene encodes CDR1 SGDLS and CDR2 YYNGEE. The DNA of the CDR3 is TGTGCCAGCAGCGTATCCGGGAGGGCCTCCAATGAGCAGTTCTTC. This sequence encodes CASSVSGRASNEQFF.

The chain joins TRBV6-5 to TRBJ2-5; 9 nucleotides align to TRBD2. Germline V gene lookup returns CDR1 MNHEY and CDR2 SVGAGI. The CDR3 has 14 amino acids. J was trimmed by 5 bases and V by 7 bases; bases with no gene match: 8. The CDR3 region is CASKGGGAYETQYF. CDR3 DNA sequence: TGTGCCAGCAAGGGCGGGGGGGCCTATGAGACCCAGTACTTC.